Each of the 19 T cell receptor beta chains below was sequenced from the same sample in a study of radiation and T cells in renal cell carcinoma. Time point denoted: baseline pretreatment blood. Treatment meaning: 15 Gy SBRT to primary tumor, nephrectomy 4 weeks later. Profiled with immunoSEQ multiplex PCR; TCRdb holds only in-frame clones, not every one. This sample has approximately 110,000 clones; 82% occur once, and the top ten carry around 3%. The source was blood, collected from a patient whose treatment included radiotherapy and nephrectomy. These receptors were collected from a woman in her sixties or seventies with renal cell carcinoma.

This chain uses TRBV7-9 with TRBJ2-7; 7 bases are a match to TRBD1. The CDR3 extends over 15 amino acids. The ends lost 5 bases at V and 0 bases at J; junction bases unmatched: 7. CDR1 and CDR2 from the germline V gene are SEHNR and FQNEAQ (reference sequence). The CDR3 loop reads CASSRDRVSSYEQYF. CDR3 sequence (DNA): TGTGCCAGCAGCCGCGACAGGGTGAGCTCCTACGAGCAGTACTTC. The complete variable domain, with remaining parts taken from reference TRBV7-9 and TRBJ2-7, reads DTGVSQNPRHKITKRGQNVTFRCDPISEHNRLYWYRQTLGQGPEFLTYFQNEAQLEKSRLLSDRFSAERPKGSFSTLEIQRTEQGDSAMYLCASSRDRVSSYEQYFGPGTRLTVT.

The CDR3 region has the DNA TGCAGTGGGGCAGGGGGCTATGGCTACACCTTC. Protein: CSGAGGYGYTF. The chain has TRBV20-1 and TRBJ1-2; 7 bases align to TRBD1. The CDR3 loop spans 11 amino acids. J was trimmed by 4 bases and V by 7 bases; bases with no gene match: 3. CDR1 is DFQATT and CDR2 is SNEGSKA in the germline V gene (reference sequence).

J is TRBJ2-5 and V is TRBV9, with 11 bases that match TRBD1. The V segment lost 3 bases and the J segment 2 bases; nucleotides outside the gene matches: 9. Germline V gene lookup returns CDR1 SGDLS and CDR2 YYNGEE. CDR3 length: 17 amino acids. Here the CDR3 reads CASSAAGTGGLQETQYF. The CDR3 DNA reads TGTGCCAGCAGCGCCGCCGGGACAGGGGGACTTCAAGAGACCCAGTACTTC.

J is TRBJ1-4 and V is TRBV5-8, with 11 nucleotides matching TRBD1. The V gene's germline CDR1 is SGHTS and CDR2 YDEGEE. The CDR3 spans 15 residues. V trimming: 3 bases; J trimming: 7 bases; junction bases outside the gene matches: 5. CDR3 protein: CASSYGDRGTEKLFF. The CDR3 nucleotides read TGTGCCAGCAGCTACGGGGACAGGGGGACTGAAAAACTGTTTTTT.

The chain couples TRBV6-5 to TRBJ2-2; D is unresolved. Deletions cut 6 bases from V and 6 bases from J, with 17 bases between. The CDR3 contains 15 residues. The germline V gene encodes CDR1 MNHEY and CDR2 SVGAGI. CDR3 loop: CASRESKRRAGELFF. For the CDR3, the DNA is TGTGCCAGCAGAGAGAGCAAACGAAGGGCCGGGGAGCTGTTTTTT.

The count of this clone is one. This chain joins TRBV28 and TRBJ1-1, with 7 bases lining up with TRBD1. After removal of 10 bases from V and 6 bases from J, the junction contained 8 bases not matched to a gene. CDR1 and CDR2 from the germline V gene are MDHEN and SYDVKM. The CDR3 totals 12 residues. This CDR3 reads CAIKRGLSEAFF. CDR3 DNA sequence: TGTGCCATCAAAAGGGGGCTATCTGAAGCTTTCTTT.

The gene calls are TRBV13 and TRBJ1-5, with 12 nucleotides matching TRBD1. Germline V gene sequence: CDR1 PRHDT, CDR2 FYEKMQ (reference sequence). The CDR3 sequence is 15 residues long. V lost 0 bases and J lost 7; bases outside the gene matches: 1. CDR3 protein: CASSLGGTGGQPQHF. The CDR3 DNA is TGTGCCAGCAGCTTAGGGGGGACAGGGGGCCAGCCCCAGCATTTT.

The gene calls are TRBV28 and TRBJ2-7; 7 nucleotides agree with TRBD1. The ends lost 6 bases at V and 2 bases at J; junction bases unmatched: 13. CDR3 length: 16 amino acids. Germline loops: CDR1 MDHEN, CDR2 SYDVKM. DNA for the CDR3: TGTGCCAGCAGGACCCCCTTCGGGACAGCTACCTACGAGCAGTACTTC. It codes for CASRTPFGTATYEQYF.

This clone came up once. The rearrangement uses TRBV19 and TRBJ2-2, with 14 nucleotides matching TRBD2. The V gene end was trimmed by 8 bases and the J gene end by 4 bases; junction bases not matched to a gene: 6. The CDR3 consists of 16 residues. In germline, CDR1 is LNHDA, CDR2 SQIVND (reference sequence). CDR3 bases: TGTGCCAGTCTGGGACTAGCGGGAGTGAGCACCGGGGAGCTGTTTTTT. Protein: CASLGLAGVSTGELFF. The full variable domain, its missing parts supplied by reference TRBV19 and TRBJ2-2, is DGGITQSPKYLFRKEGQNVTLSCEQNLNHDAMYWYRQDPGQGLRLIYYSQIVNDFQKGDIAEGYSVSREKKESFPLTVTSAQKNPTAFYLCASLGLAGVSTGELFFGEGSRLTVL.

This chain links TRBV2 with TRBJ1-1, with D hard to call. Germline-derived CDR1 and CDR2 are SNHLY and FYNNEI. The V and J ends lost 9 bases and 0 bases respectively, with 11 bases between them. CDR3 length: 13 residues. Written as DNA, the CDR3 is TGTGCCAGGCAGGCCAGCATGAACACTGAAGCTTTCTTT. This codes for CARQASMNTEAFF.

A few counts support this clone. This chain links TRBV27 with TRBJ2-1, with TRBD1 identical over 9 bases. Germline CDR1 is MNHEY and CDR2 is SMNVEV (reference sequence). The CDR3 totals 19 residues. The junction had 15 bases not matched to a gene; V was cut back by 6 bases and J by 0 bases. The CDR3 is CASSPGQGFPKSSYNEQFF. CDR3 in DNA: TGTGCCAGCAGCCCGGGACAGGGATTCCCGAAAAGCTCCTACAATGAGCAGTTCTTC.

The gene calls are TRBV11-3 and TRBJ2-5, with a weak D call TRBD1 (6 bases). Germline-derived CDR1 and CDR2 are SGHNT and YENEEA. The CDR3 loop spans 15 amino acids. V was cut by 1 base and J by 2 bases, with 11 bases left in between. The CDR3 DNA follows: TGTGCCAGCAGCTTAGGTTCAGGGACACAAGAGACCCAGTACTTC. Translation gives CASSLGSGTQETQYF. The full variable domain, with the rest looked up from reference TRBV11-3 and TRBJ2-5, is EAGVVQSPRYKIIEKKQPVAFWCNPISGHNTLYWYLQNLGQGPELLIRYENEEAVDDSQLPKDRFSAERLKGVDSTLKIQPAELGDSAVYLCASSLGSGTQETQYFGPGTRLLVL.

The chain recombines TRBV5-1 with TRBJ2-2; D could derive from TRBD1 or TRBD2 (5 bases each). Germline CDR1 is SGHRS and CDR2 is YFSETQ. V was cut by 0 bases and J by 4 bases, with 7 bases left in between. This CDR3 is built from 14 residues. The CDR3 region is CASSLGGGTGELFF. As DNA, the CDR3 is TGCGCCAGCAGCTTGGGTGGGGGCACCGGGGAGCTGTTTTTT.

V and J are TRBV27 and TRBJ2-7; 7 bases are a match to TRBD2. The CDR3 has 14 residues. CDR1 MNHEY and CDR2 SMNVEV come from the germline V gene (reference sequence). Unmatched junction bases numbered 4, after V lost 2 bases and J lost 3 bases. The CDR3 region is CASSLIQRGYEQYF. CDR3 bases: TGTGCCAGCAGTTTAATCCAGCGGGGCTACGAGCAGTACTTC.

This clone has only one observation. The gene calls are TRBV5-6 and TRBJ1-4; 8 bases line up with TRBD1. The CDR3 is made up of 15 amino acids. V was clipped by 4 bases and J by 6 bases; unmatched bases: 8. Per the germline V gene, CDR1 is SGHDT and CDR2 is YYEEEE. CDR3 DNA sequence: TGTGCCAGCAGCCTGACAGGGGCGCGCCATGAAAAACTGTTTTTT. This codes for CASSLTGARHEKLFF.

V gene TRBV4-1 combines with J gene TRBJ2-7; unclear D gene. CDR3 length: 14 residues. In germline, CDR1 is MGHRA, CDR2 YSYEKL. Trimming cost V 1 base and J 3 bases, with 10 bases left between them. CDR3 bases: TGCGCCAGCAGCCAAGGCCTAGAGAGCTACGAGCAGTACTTC. It specifies CASSQGLESYEQYF.

The chain carries TRBV27 and TRBJ2-1, with 9 bases lining up with TRBD2. The V and J ends lost 1 base and 8 bases, in that order; junction bases with no gene match: 12. Germline CDR1 and CDR2: MNHEY and SMNVEV (reference sequence). This CDR3 has 17 amino acids. Here the CDR3 reads CASSLWASGTSPDEQFF. The CDR3 DNA reads as TGTGCCAGCAGTTTATGGGCTAGCGGGACCAGCCCGGATGAGCAGTTCTTC.

This rearrangement joins TRBV5-4 to TRBJ2-2, with TRBD2 matching over 11 bases. V lost 0 bases to trimming and J lost 6 bases; unmatched junction nucleotides: 4. The CDR3 consists of 16 residues. Germline lookup yields CDR1 SGHNT and CDR2 YYREEE (reference sequence). The CDR3 DNA follows: TGTGCCAGCAGCTTGGGGCTAGCGGGAGGAGCCGGGGAGCTGTTTTTT. Protein: CASSLGLAGGAGELFF.

V gene TRBV5-1 combines with J gene TRBJ1-2; D gene ambiguous. V was clipped by 4 bases and J by 0 bases, with 10 bases between them. The CDR3 covers 14 residues. Per the germline V gene, CDR1 is SGHRS and CDR2 is YFSETQ. CDR3 nucleotide sequence: TGCGCCAGCAGCGTGAGGTTAGCTAACTATGGCTACACCTTC. Residues: CASSVRLANYGYTF.